These 12 T cell receptor beta chains were all obtained from the same sample, sequenced in a study of blood T cell repertoires in COVID-19. TCRdb keeps only in-frame clones here, not all; method: immunoSEQ multiplex PCR. The table includes roughly 4,800 clones, approximately 88% detected once. Sequences were obtained from peripheral blood. The receptor set was obtained from a man between 65 and 80 years old with COVID-19, enrolled during active disease.

The rearrangement joins TRBV11-2 to TRBJ1-1; 7 nucleotides agree with TRBD1. V trimming: 6 bases; J trimming: 1 base; junction bases outside the gene matches: 11. The CDR3 has 16 amino acids. CDR1 is SGHAT, CDR2 FQNNGV, per germline. Here the CDR3 DNA reads TGTGCCAGCAGACAGGGGTTTAGGGGGGCGAACACTGAAGCTTTCTTT. Protein product: CASRQGFRGANTEAFF.

The rearrangement joins TRBV19 to TRBJ1-1, with D possibly being TRBD1 (5 bases). CDR1 and CDR2 (germline): LNHDA, SQIVND (reference sequence). The length of the CDR3 is 13 residues. Trimming left V 7 bases short and J 6 bases short, with 15 bases between. CDR3 DNA: TGTGCCAGTATTGCGGGACCGACCGCTGAAGCTTTCTTT. It is translated as CASIAGPTAEAFF.

On this clone: Germline is not matched at one junction end, which may reflect a read error. The chain is built from TRBV7-8 and TRBJ1-2; TRBD1 matches at 11 bases. There are 13 residues in the CDR3. Germline loops: CDR1 SGHVS, CDR2 FQNEAQ. The CDR3 here is CASSLRDRGDNSF. Written as DNA, the CDR3 is TGTGCCAGCAGCTTAAGGGACAGGGGGGATAATTCCTTC.

The V and J genes are TRBV21-1 and TRBJ1-1. TRBV21-1 is marked as a pseudogene. CDR3 length equals 19 residues. The DNA for the CDR3 is TGTGCCAGCAGCAAAGATGGCCTAGAGCGAAGGAGGGTATCCACTGAAGCTTTCTTT. It encodes CASSKDGLERRRVSTEAFF.

The V and J genes are TRBV2 and TRBJ2-7, with 10 bases that match TRBD2. The length of the CDR3 is 14 residues. Trimming removed 5 bases from V and 2 bases from J; junction bases left unmatched: 3. Germline CDR1 SNHLY, CDR2 FYNNEI. The CDR3 loop is CASSYTSGTYEQYF. The DNA of the CDR3 is TGTGCCAGCAGTTACACTAGCGGGACCTACGAGCAGTACTTC.

The DNA of the CDR3 is TGTGCCAGTAGTGCCGGGACAGGCTACGAGCAGTACTTC. Protein: CASSAGTGYEQYF. This chain joins TRBV19 and TRBJ2-7; TRBD1 matches at 8 bases. The CDR3 is 13 amino acids. Germline CDR1 reads LNHDA; CDR2 reads SQIVND (reference sequence). The V gene end was trimmed by 5 bases and the J gene end by 3 bases; junction bases not matched to a gene: 3.

This sequence joins TRBV5-6 and TRBJ1-5; D is ambiguous. In germline, CDR1 is SGHDT, CDR2 YYEEEE. This CDR3 has 14 residues. Trimming stripped 0 bases from V and 1 base from J, with 5 bases between. CDR3: CASSLAGSNQPQHF. The CDR3 DNA reads as TGTGCCAGCAGCTTGGCGGGAAGCAATCAGCCCCAGCATTTT.

V and J are TRBV6-5 and TRBJ2-5; 9 bases fit TRBD2. V was pared by 2 bases and J by 6 bases, with 7 bases of the junction left unmatched. Germline V gene lookup returns CDR1 MNHEY and CDR2 SVGAGI. CDR3 length equals 15 residues. The CDR3 DNA follows: TGTGCCAGCAGTTACGCGGCGGGGGGGCGGAAGACCCAGTACTTC. Translation gives CASSYAAGGRKTQYF.

The V and J genes are TRBV7-9 and TRBJ2-3; TRBD1 aligns across 10 bases. The V gene end was trimmed by 5 bases and the J gene end by 5 bases; junction bases not matched to a gene: 13. From germline, CDR1 is SEHNR and CDR2 FQNEAQ (reference sequence). CDR3 length equals 17 residues. The CDR3 region is CASSPDPRQGARDTQYF. Written as DNA, the CDR3 is TGTGCCAGCAGCCCCGACCCAAGACAGGGGGCAAGAGATACGCAGTATTTT. Drawing the rest from reference TRBV7-9 and TRBJ2-3, the complete variable domain is DTGVSQNPRHKITKRGQNVTFRCDPISEHNRLYWYRQTLGQGPEFLTYFQNEAQLEKSRLLSDRFSAERPKGSFSTLEIQRTEQGDSAMYLCASSPDPRQGARDTQYFGPGTRLTVL.

The V call is TRBV6-5, the J call TRBJ2-5; a weak D match, TRBD2 (5 bases). Germline V CDR1 and CDR2: MNHEY, SVGAGI. The CDR3 covers 15 residues. The ends were cut back, 0 bases at V and 5 bases at J, with 13 bases in the middle. The CDR3 DNA reads TGTGCCAGCAGTTACTCGAGTGGAAGAGGGGAGACCCAGTACTTC. This gives the protein CASSYSSGRGETQYF.

This chain links TRBV4-1 with TRBJ2-2; 11 nucleotides align to TRBD2. CDR1 and CDR2 from the germline V gene are MGHRA and YSYEKL. The CDR3 totals 16 residues. V lost 4 bases to trimming and J lost 7 bases; unmatched junction nucleotides: 8. For the CDR3, the DNA is TGCGCCAGCAGCCCCTCACTAGCGGGAGCCCTCGGGGAGCTGTTTTTT. It encodes CASSPSLAGALGELFF.

This clone was seen only a few times. The J gene is TRBJ2-5, the V gene TRBV6-5, with TRBD2 as a possible D gene (6 bases). V lost 5 bases, J lost 2 bases, and 15 bases lay in between. Germline V CDR1 and CDR2: MNHEY, SVGAGI. The CDR3 runs to 15 residues. The CDR3 here is CASSPPGLHQETQYF. Written as DNA, the CDR3 is TGTGCCAGCAGTCCCCCGGGACTCCATCAAGAGACCCAGTACTTC.